This section outlines one TCR beta chain sequence together with its context. The record originates from a study of CXCR3-negative and CXCR3-positive naive CD8 T cells. It was by 5' RACE with UMI labels that the TRB cDNA libraries were prepared. TCRdb reworked the 5' RACE reads into one entry per CDR3 protein, no DNA. The repertoire shows 50,000 to 60,000 distinct CDR3 sequences; the top ten hold 0.4% to 0.5%. The germline gives CDR1 SQVTM, CDR2 ANQGSEA. There are 14 residues in the CDR3. The specimen was naive CXCR3- CD8+ T cells from blood. As to subset: CD45RO-CCR7+CD27+CD95- naive CD8+ T cells lacking CXCR3 (TNR3-). This TCR came from a human donor in good health. Some clones in this sample may be carry-over from other donors' samples. The chain couples TRBV29-1 to TRBJ2-1; the D gene TCRdb calls, TRBD1, cannot be checked with no DNA. CDR3 sequence: CSAKQTDPGNEQFF.